The TCR beta chain described here comes from a study of tumour-infiltrating T cells in Burkitt lymphoma. Overall study context: Survival, overall and progression-free, tracked with productive clonality.

Germline assignment: CDR1 SGHRS and CDR2 YFSETQ. CDR3 length: 16 amino acids. The V and J ends lost 6 bases and 1 base, in that order; junction bases with no gene match: 11. TCRdb's table, derived via immunoSEQ multiplex PCR, lists solely in-frame clones and lacks some. This table holds roughly 13,000 clones, 60% to 80% found once. The chain uses TRBV5-1 and TRBJ2-3, with TRBD2 identical over 7 bases. The sequence was collected from a human donor with diffuse large B-cell lymphoma. The specimen sequenced was tumor tissue. The DNA for the CDR3 is TGCGCCAGCAACCCCTGGCCGGGGGGAGGCACAGATACGCAGTATTTT. Its protein product is CASNPWPGGGTDTQYF.